Following are 18 T cell receptor beta chains from one sample sequenced in a study of CD8 T cells in Susac syndrome. RNA totalling roughly 0.45 to 1 ug underwent reverse transcription with random hexamers. TCRdb ran MiXCR on the immunoSEQ multiplex PCR reads and lists one entry per CDR3 protein. This sample carries fewer than 80,000 distinct CDR3 sequences, around 96% of them seen once, and the ten largest clones take 0.56%. The sample was CD8+ T cells from PBMCs. These receptors all come from a human donor with multiple sclerosis.

This chain links TRBV19 with TRBJ2-1; perhaps TRBD2 as D (6 bases). V was shortened by 6 bases and J by 6 bases, with 21 bases between the two germline ends. Per the germline V gene, CDR1 is LNHDA and CDR2 is SQIVND (reference sequence). The CDR3 spans 16 residues. The CDR3 loop reads CASRRRRDFPPNEQFF. CDR3 bases: TGTGCCAGTAGGCGCCGTCGGGACTTCCCGCCCAATGAGCAGTTCTTC.

The chain has TRBV19 and TRBJ1-5; the D is unclear. The CDR3 covers 13 residues. Trimming removed 5 bases from V and 5 bases from J, with 10 bases in between. The germline V gene encodes CDR1 LNHDA and CDR2 SQIVND (reference sequence). CDR3 in amino acids: CASSLGGYQPQHF. In nucleotides, the CDR3 is TGTGCCAGTAGTCTCGGCGGTTATCAGCCCCAGCATTTT.

The chain carries TRBV7-9 and TRBJ1-1, with 7 bases lining up with TRBD1. From germline, CDR1 is SEHNR and CDR2 FQNEAQ (reference sequence). This CDR3 spans 13 amino acids. The ends lost 3 bases at V and 8 bases at J; junction bases unmatched: 6. CDR3 coding DNA: TGTGCCAGCAGCTTGTATGTGGGACAGGAAGCTTTCTTT. Its translation: CASSLYVGQEAFF.

This sequence joins TRBV29-1 and TRBJ2-5; D may be TRBD1 (5 bases). Germline CDR1 reads SQVTM; CDR2 reads ANQGSEA. V was shortened by 7 bases and J by 1 base, with 7 bases between the two germline ends. The CDR3 sequence is 11 residues long. Here the CDR3 DNA reads TGCAGCGCCAGGGTCCAAGAGACCCAGTACTTC. It specifies CSARVQETQYF.

The rearrangement links TRBV30 to TRBJ1-1, with D possibly being TRBD1 (5 bases). From germline, CDR1 is GTSNPN and CDR2 SVGIG (reference sequence). The V and J ends lost 4 bases and 1 base respectively, with 13 bases between them. This CDR3 is 14 amino acids long. CDR3 residues: CAWTSGFGNTEAFF. For the CDR3, the DNA is TGTGCCTGGACCTCAGGGTTCGGGAACACTGAAGCTTTCTTT.

The CDR3 nucleotides are TGTGCCAGCAGCCACGACCATGACAGAAACACTGAAGCTTTCTTT. The encoded protein is CASSHDHDRNTEAFF. This chain uses TRBV3-1 with TRBJ1-1, with D possibly being TRBD1 (5 bases). Per the germline V gene, CDR1 is LGHDT and CDR2 is YNNKEL (reference sequence). This CDR3 contains 15 residues. V lost 3 bases and J 2 bases, leaving 13 bases between the germline ends.

V and J are TRBV7-2 and TRBJ2-7, with D perhaps TRBD2 (5 bases). CDR1 and CDR2 from the germline V gene are SGHTA and FQGNSA. Trimming removed 3 bases from V and 5 bases from J, with 11 bases in between. The CDR3 sequence is 13 residues long. CDR3 sequence reads: CASSFLLENEQYF. DNA of the CDR3: TGTGCCAGCAGCTTCTTACTAGAGAACGAGCAGTACTTC.

J is TRBJ2-1 and V is TRBV5-6; 11 bases fit TRBD2. The CDR3 covers 15 residues. Trimming at V came to 3 bases and at J to 9 bases, leaving 8 bases not matched to a gene. Germline V gene data show CDR1 as SGHDT and CDR2 as YYEEEE. The chain's CDR3 is CASSYGSGGAVEQFF. In nucleotides, the CDR3 is TGTGCCAGCAGCTATGGTAGCGGGGGGGCCGTTGAGCAGTTCTTC.

The chain uses TRBV6-1 and TRBJ2-1; a possible D gene is TRBD2 (5 bases). The CDR3 spans 14 residues. V lost 7 bases and J 4 bases, leaving 14 bases between the germline ends. CDR1 and CDR2 (germline): MNHNS, SASEGT. The CDR3 loop is CASNPSREYNEQFF. CDR3 DNA: TGTGCCAGCAACCCCAGCCGGGAATACAATGAGCAGTTCTTC.

The rearrangement uses TRBV29-1 and TRBJ2-7; 11 bases are shared with TRBD2. The V gene end was trimmed by 7 bases and the J gene end by 2 bases; junction bases not matched to a gene: 7. This CDR3 is 14 amino acids long. CDR1 SQVTM and CDR2 ANQGSEA come from the germline V gene. The CDR3 sequence is CSAIAGGPAYEQYF. In DNA, the CDR3 is TGCAGCGCCATAGCGGGAGGGCCCGCCTACGAGCAGTACTTC.

V gene TRBV4-3 combines with J gene TRBJ2-5; D tentatively fits TRBD1 or TRBD2 (5 bases each). V gave up 0 bases and J gave up 4 bases, with 6 bases separating them. Germline CDR1 LGHNA, CDR2 YSLEER. The CDR3 contains 13 residues. CDR3 bases: TGCGCCAGCAGCCAAGACGGGGCAGAGACCCAGTACTTC. This gives the protein CASSQDGAETQYF.

The chain joins TRBV2 to TRBJ1-5; 9 nucleotides align to TRBD1. Germline V gene data show CDR1 as SNHLY and CDR2 as FYNNEI. J gave up 4 bases and V 1 base, and 2 bases lay outside the gene matches. The CDR3 spans 15 residues. This CDR3 is CASSEEGQGNQPQHF. Written as DNA, the CDR3 is TGTGCCAGCAGTGAAGAGGGACAGGGAAATCAGCCCCAGCATTTT. Drawing the rest from reference TRBV2 and TRBJ1-5, the complete variable domain is EPEVTQTPSHQVTQMGQEVILRCVPISNHLYFYWYRQILGQKVEFLVSFYNNEISEKSEIFDDQFSVERPDGSNFTLKIRSTKLEDSAMYFCASSEEGQGNQPQHFGDGTRLSIL.

This chain uses TRBV3-1 with TRBJ1-2; no reliable D call. CDR3 length: 14 amino acids. The V gene lost 0 bases and the J gene lost 2 bases, with 7 bases spanning the gap. Germline assignment: CDR1 LGHDT and CDR2 YNNKEL (reference sequence). CDR3 sequence: CASSQDAGNYGYTF. The CDR3 DNA follows: TGTGCCAGCAGCCAAGACGCTGGAAACTATGGCTACACCTTC.

The rearrangement links TRBV20-1 to TRBJ2-7; tentatively, D is TRBD1 or TRBD2 (7 bases each). The germline V gene encodes CDR1 DFQATT and CDR2 SNEGSKA (reference sequence). The V and J ends lost 2 bases and 1 base respectively, with 24 bases between them. There are 18 residues in the CDR3. The CDR3 here is CSARSPLGEGAFSYEQYF. The CDR3 DNA reads TGCAGTGCTAGAAGCCCCCTTGGGGAGGGGGCCTTTTCCTACGAGCAGTACTTC.

The rearrangement joins TRBV28 to TRBJ1-1, with D perhaps matching TRBD1 (5 bases). CDR3 length: 14 amino acids. The V and J ends lost 6 bases and 7 bases respectively, with 18 bases between them. Per the germline V gene, CDR1 is MDHEN and CDR2 is SYDVKM. The CDR3 here is CASRAYGTANEAFF. CDR3 nucleotide sequence: TGTGCCAGCAGGGCCTACGGGACTGCAAATGAAGCTTTCTTT.

The genes are TRBV20-1 and TRBJ2-7; 10 bases agree with TRBD2. The CDR3 extends over 15 amino acids. After removal of 3 bases from V and 3 bases from J, the junction contained 8 bases not matched to a gene. Germline lookup yields CDR1 DFQATT and CDR2 SNEGSKA (reference sequence). The CDR3 loop reads CSASSLAGSHYEQYF. The CDR3 nucleotides are TGCAGTGCTAGTTCACTAGCGGGATCTCACTACGAGCAGTACTTC.

The rearrangement links TRBV21-1 to TRBJ2-5; TRBD2, the D gene given by the table, was not confirmed from the DNA. TRBV21-1 represents a pseudogene. The CDR3 sequence is 16 residues long. In DNA form, the CDR3 reads TGTGCCAGCAGCACCCGAGTGGCGGGGGGTCAAGAGACCCAGTACTTC. Residues: CASSTRVAGGQETQYF.

V and J are TRBV20-1 and TRBJ2-7, with D perhaps assigned TRBD1 or TRBD2 (7 bases each). Germline CDR1 reads DFQATT; CDR2 reads SNEGSKA (reference sequence). Trimming stripped 6 bases from V and 3 bases from J, with 18 bases between. The CDR3 contains 14 residues. CDR3 residues: CSAVDREGYYEQYF. In nucleotides, the CDR3 is TGCAGTGCCGTTGACAGGGAGGGTTACTACGAGCAGTACTTC.